Following are 15 T cell receptor beta chains from one sample sequenced in a study of beta chain features in type 1 diabetes. Study results and caveats: Moderate but significant shortening of TCRB CDR3s was recorded in all four CD4+ subsets from Type 1 diabetes patients.

What these receptors recognize is not known. TCRB transcripts that were expressed got sequenced, as all of the isolated RNA had been reverse transcribed. The assay was immunoSEQ multiplex PCR, and TCRdb's table has in-frame clones only and misses some. The table records roughly 250,000 clones, about a fifth of them present only once. What was sequenced was naive CD4+ T cells from blood. These TCRs come from a woman aged 40-49 years with type 1 diabetes.

V is TRBV23-1 and J is TRBJ1-3; D not certain. TRBV23-1 belongs to the ORF category, with a function that is uncertain. The V end was cut by 0 bases, the J end by 0 bases, with 6 bases between. This CDR3 has 15 amino acids. The CDR3: CASSQSVGSGNTIYF. The CDR3 coding sequence is TGCGCCAGCAGTCAATCAGTCGGCTCTGGAAACACCATATATTTT.

This clone was observed a handful of times. The chain recombines TRBV28 with TRBJ2-7; D remains unclear. The CDR3 consists of 13 residues. The germline gives CDR1 MDHEN, CDR2 SYDVKM. Trimming stripped 3 bases from V and 4 bases from J, with 10 bases between. CDR3 nucleotides: TGTGCCAGCAGTTTGTCGCAACATTACGAGCAGTACTTC. Translating gives CASSLSQHYEQYF.

This clone has only one observation. The V gene is TRBV5-1, the J gene TRBJ1-6, with TRBD1 identical over 8 bases. V was clipped by 4 bases and J by 5 bases; unmatched bases: 5. CDR3 length: 15 amino acids. Germline CDR1 reads SGHRS; CDR2 reads YFSETQ. The DNA for the CDR3 is TGCGCCAGCAGCCCGGGACAGGTGAATAATTCACCCCTCCACTTT. The encoded protein is CASSPGQVNNSPLHF.

The gene calls are TRBV7-2 and TRBJ1-2; tentative D call: TRBD1 (5 bases). Trimming removed 5 bases at V and 7 bases at J, with 17 bases between. CDR3 size: 14 residues. Germline CDR1 reads SGHTA; CDR2 reads FQGNSA. The CDR3 reads CASSTHEGQGGYTF. CDR3 in DNA: TGTGCCAGCAGCACCCATGAAGGGCAGGGTGGCTACACCTTC. Full variable domain (rest looked up from reference TRBV7-2 and TRBJ1-2): GAGVSQSPSNKVTEKGKDVELRCDPISGHTALYWYRQSLGQGLEFLIYFQGNSAPDKSGLPSDRFSAERTGGSVSTLTIQRTQQEDSAVYLCASSTHEGQGGYTFGSGTRLTVV.

This chain joins TRBV5-1 and TRBJ2-7, with 10 bases fitting TRBD1. Germline V gene lookup returns CDR1 SGHRS and CDR2 YFSETQ. The CDR3 spans 16 residues. V lost 3 bases, J lost 0 bases, and 6 bases stayed unmatched. The CDR3 region is CASSSGTGASSYEQYF. CDR3 DNA: TGCGCCAGCAGCTCCGGGACAGGGGCCAGCTCCTACGAGCAGTACTTC.

This clone was detected only a few times. The chain employs TRBV11-2 and TRBJ2-1; 13 positions agree with TRBD2. The V gene's germline CDR1 is SGHAT and CDR2 FQNNGV. The V and J ends lost 6 bases and 13 bases, in that order; junction bases with no gene match: 12. The CDR3 extends over 15 amino acids. The CDR3, as DNA: TGTGCCAGCAGTTTCAGTGGACTAGCGGGAGCGCCTCAGTTCTTC. Its translation is CASSFSGLAGAPQFF.

The chain recombines TRBV4-3 with TRBJ1-2; no reliable D call. Germline CDR1 is LGHNA and CDR2 is YSLEER. The CDR3 sequence is 14 residues long. V dropped 4 bases and J dropped 2 bases, with 11 bases sitting between them. In DNA form, the CDR3 reads TGCGCCAGCAGCCGAGGAGGGTCGAACTATGGCTACACCTTC. As protein: CASSRGGSNYGYTF.

V gene TRBV7-9 combines with J gene TRBJ1-2; D gene unclear. With 1 base removed from V and 7 bases from J, the gap between germline ends came to 7 bases. Germline V gene data show CDR1 as SEHNR and CDR2 as FQNEAQ (reference sequence). This CDR3 contains 12 residues. Here the CDR3 DNA reads TGTGCCAGCAGCTTAGGCACGGGTGGCTACACCTTC. It specifies CASSLGTGGYTF.

In its sample, this clone was seen a few times. The chain is built from TRBV9 and TRBJ2-7; tentatively, D is TRBD2 (5 bases). V was cut by 2 bases and J by 2 bases, with 20 bases left in between. Germline CDR1 is SGDLS and CDR2 is YYNGEE. CDR3 length: 17 residues. CDR3 bases: TGTGCCAGCAGCGTGGGATCCGCCGGACTGAATGCCTACGAGCAGTACTTC. It translates to CASSVGSAGLNAYEQYF. Full variable domain (outside the CDR3, taken from reference TRBV9 and TRBJ2-7): DSGVTQTPKHLITATGQRVTLRCSPRSGDLSVYWYQQSLDQGLQFLIQYYNGEERAKGNILERFSAQQFPDLHSELNLSSLELGDSALYFCASSVGSAGLNAYEQYFGPGTRLTVT.

The gene calls are TRBV9 and TRBJ1-1; TRBD1 is a possible D gene (6 bases). The ends were cut back, 3 bases at V and 0 bases at J, with 12 bases in the middle. Germline CDR1 SGDLS, CDR2 YYNGEE. The length of the CDR3 is 15 residues. The CDR3, as DNA: TGTGCCAGCAGCGCGTGGGGGCAGTTGAACACTGAAGCTTTCTTT. Its protein is CASSAWGQLNTEAFF.

This clone was seen only a few times. The chain is built from TRBV4-1 and TRBJ2-5, with TRBD2 matching 8 bases. CDR3 length equals 15 residues. J gave up 5 bases and V 4 bases, and 9 bases lay outside the gene matches. The germline CDR1 and CDR2 sequences are MGHRA and YSYEKL. The CDR3 loop reads CASSLGTRALETQYF. Written as DNA, the CDR3 is TGCGCCAGCAGCCTCGGGACTAGAGCTTTGGAGACCCAGTACTTC.

This clone was picked up a small number of times. The rearrangement joins TRBV29-1 to TRBJ2-3; D is perhaps TRBD2 (6 bases). The germline V and J ends were trimmed by 7 bases and 6 bases, with 14 bases remaining between them. Germline CDR1 reads SQVTM; CDR2 reads ANQGSEA. This CDR3 contains 12 residues. CDR3 nucleotides: TGCAGCGGTCGGGTGGAGGGGGATACGCAGTATTTT. Translated, it gives CSGRVEGDTQYF.

The V and J genes are TRBV19 and TRBJ2-1, with D hard to call. The CDR3 runs to 11 residues. The V and J ends lost 3 bases and 8 bases respectively, with 5 bases between them. Germline CDR1 reads LNHDA; CDR2 reads SQIVND (reference sequence). In DNA form, the CDR3 reads TGTGCCAGTAGTATCGCGGATGAGCAGTTCTTC. Translation gives CASSIADEQFF.

This clone was counted only a few times. J is TRBJ2-7 and V is TRBV7-2; D is unclear. The CDR3 loop spans 14 amino acids. V was pared by 1 base and J by 3 bases, with 10 bases between. Germline lookup yields CDR1 SGHTA and CDR2 FQGNSA. The CDR3 spells CASSLGRQYYEQYF. Here the CDR3 DNA reads TGTGCCAGCAGCTTAGGGCGACAATACTACGAGCAGTACTTC. Filled out from reference TRBV7-2 and TRBJ2-7, the complete variable domain reads GAGVSQSPSNKVTEKGKDVELRCDPISGHTALYWYRQSLGQGLEFLIYFQGNSAPDKSGLPSDRFSAERTGGSVSTLTIQRTQQEDSAVYLCASSLGRQYYEQYFGPGTRLTVT.

The chain couples TRBV5-1 to TRBJ2-4; D not resolved. Germline CDR1 is SGHRS and CDR2 is YFSETQ. Between the trimmed V and J ends, which lost 5 bases and 9 bases, there was a span of 18 bases. The CDR3 extends over 14 amino acids. CDR3 sequence (DNA): TGCGCCAGCAGTCTCAACCCCCCTCCAGGCATTCAGTACTTC. This encodes CASSLNPPPGIQYF.